A single sample is the source of the 2 T cell receptor beta chains below, sequenced in a study of T cell repertoires in cytomegalovirus infection. TCRdb analysed the reads with MiXCR anew, one entry per CDR3 protein. The profile shows 200,000 to 300,000 distinct CDR3 sequences, roughly 15% of them singletons. Sequencing was done on a sample of PBMCs. The receptors originated from a human donor in good health (CMV status not recorded). Some clones in this sample may be carry-over from other donors' samples.

This clonotype has ten or more counts. The CDR3 is CASSTGTGGTGELFF. The CDR3 DNA follows: TGTGCCAGCAGCACTGGGACGGGCGGGACCGGGGAGCTGTTTTTT. The genes are TRBV7-8 and TRBJ2-2; TRBD1 or TRBD2 may be the D gene (5 bases each). V dropped 5 bases and J dropped 5 bases, with 15 bases sitting between them. The CDR3 runs 15 residues. CDR1 is SGHVS, CDR2 FQNEAQ, per germline.

This clonotype was seen only a few times. The CDR3, as DNA: TGTGCCAGCAGTTATTTACAAGCCGGTACCGGGGAGCTGTTTTTT. Its translation is CASSYLQAGTGELFF. This chain connects TRBV6-2 or TRBV6-3 to TRBJ2-2, with no clear D. V was cut by 3 bases and J by 5 bases, with 13 bases left in between. The CDR3 spans 15 residues. Germline lookup yields CDR1 MNHEY and CDR2 SVGEGT.